This is a list of T cell receptor beta chains from one sample in a study of blood T cell repertoires in COVID-19. The assay was immunoSEQ multiplex PCR, and TCRdb's table has in-frame clones only and misses some. The profile covers around 130,000 clones, with approximately 77% appearing a single time and roughly 7.9% taken by the ten largest. Sequencing used peripheral blood. The source is a human donor in a cohort sampled during active COVID-19. CDR3s include the opening cysteine and the closing phenylalanine or tryptophan.

V: TRBV7-6
J: TRBJ1-6
CDR3: CASSLFRESPLHF

V: TRBV15
J: TRBJ1-2
CDR3: CATRGGVHYGYTF

V: TRBV24-1
J: TRBJ2-1
CDR3: CATSERTSGRAYNEQFF

V: TRBV19
J: TRBJ1-1
CDR3: CASRLTGLNTEAFF

V: TRBV6-5
J: TRBJ2-6
CDR3: CASSTPNVLTF

V: TRBV27
J: TRBJ1-1
CDR3: CASSLGALLNTEAFF

V: TRBV19
J: TRBJ2-7
CDR3: CASRTSILAGDYEQYF

V: TRBV5-1
J: TRBJ2-7
CDR3: CASSVDTHEQYF

V: TRBV19
J: TRBJ2-6
CDR3: CASSVTGTSGANVLTF

V: TRBV3-1/TRBV3-2
J: TRBJ2-7
CDR3: CASSQDRGGGEQYF

V: TRBV18
J: TRBJ2-6
CDR3: CASSPLLAGANVLTF

V: TRBV7-9
J: TRBJ2-7
CDR3: CATVVGDTYEQYF

V: TRBV9
J: TRBJ2-5
CDR3: CASSVEASGGWGETQYF

V: TRBV30
J: TRBJ1-5
CDR3: CAWSVGEDQPQHF

V: TRBV20-1
J: TRBJ1-4
CDR3: CSASLGGLREKLFF

V: TRBV28
J: TRBJ1-6
CDR3: CASSLVGEGRLSPLHF

V: TRBV5-1
J: TRBJ2-1
CDR3: CASSLLASGPYNEQFF

V: TRBV28
J: TRBJ2-5
CDR3: CASSLADREETQYF

V: TRBV14
J: TRBJ1-4
CDR3: CASSHRGEKLFF

V: TRBV12-2
J: TRBJ2-2
CDR3: CASRHRDRWNTGELFF

V: TRBV18
J: TRBJ2-7
CDR3: CASSPPRQGRSYEQYF

V: TRBV6-5
J: TRBJ2-7
CDR3: CASTDGAYEQYF

V: TRBV6-1
J: TRBJ1-4
CDR3: CASSEGTGPEKLFF

V: TRBV4-1
J: TRBJ2-7
CDR3: CASSQGQRVYEQYF

V: TRBV3-1/TRBV3-2
J: TRBJ1-6
CDR3: CASSPGPGRGNSPLHF

V: TRBV11-2
J: TRBJ1-1
CDR3: CASSLWDRGLNTEAFF

V: TRBV18
J: TRBJ1-2
CDR3: CASSPAGEVFGYTF

V: TRBV10-3
J: TRBJ1-2
CDR3: CAISESPGIDGYTF

V: TRBV6-5
J: TRBJ1-3
CDR3: CASSYQDGSSGNTIYF

V: TRBV10-3
J: TRBJ1-4
CDR3: CAILNATNEKLFF

V: TRBV19
J: TRBJ1-4
CDR3: CASSIPRITGTDYNEKLFF

V: TRBV2
J: TRBJ2-7
CDR3: CASSEDRGETYEQYF

V: TRBV11-3
J: TRBJ1-1
CDR3: CASSLGTGTEAFF

V: TRBV4-1
J: TRBJ2-7
CDR3: CASSPSRLAGPYEQYF

V: TRBV27
J: TRBJ2-1
CDR3: CASSVDSRNEQFF

V: TRBV6-1
J: TRBJ2-7
CDR3: CASSEEYRASYEQYF